Listed here is a single T cell receptor beta chain. Its antigen is not known. This CDR3 has 14 residues. The V and J ends lost 4 bases and 2 bases respectively, with 12 bases between them. Germline-derived CDR1 and CDR2 are MNHEY and SVGEGT. These data are taken from a study of T cell responses to AZD1222 COVID-19 vaccine. Overall study: Second doses were pooled across both intervals (about 4 or about 12 weeks). General observations from the study: Females outnumbered males among donors, who were mostly white British; clonal diversity was possibly underestimated. In the spike-specific TCR repertoire, nearly half reportedly target unmutated variant regions.

Generated by immunoSEQ multiplex PCR, the TCRdb table keeps only in-frame clones and is missing some. The sample has about 150,000 clones, roughly 87% seen once. The clonotype originates from an adult in good health. The rearrangement joins TRBV6-2 or TRBV6-3 to TRBJ2-7; D remains ambiguous. Sequenced material: peripheral blood, taken on day 0 of AZD1222 vaccination. CDR3 bases: TGTGCCAGCAGTTCCCCCGCCAGCGCCTACGAGCAGTACTTC. It yields the protein CASSSPASAYEQYF.